This T cell receptor (beta chain) comes out of a study of blood T cell repertoires in COVID-19. As handled by the study authors: Amplification from reference gene primers served as the basis for estimated nucleated cell counts. Only in-frame clones appear in the TCRdb table, and some are missing; sequencing was by immunoSEQ multiplex PCR. V and J calls and clone size come straight from that table; D and trimming were deduced from the DNA. The sample yields hundreds of thousands of clones, approximately 84% seen once. In its sample, this clone is medium-sized (0.01 to 0.1%). The CDR3 is 12 residues long. Trimming pared 3 bases from V and 9 bases from J, leaving 9 bases between. Germline CDR1 MDHEN, CDR2 SYDVKM.

The source material was peripheral blood. The chain combines TRBV28 with TRBJ2-1, with D possibly matching TRBD2 (6 bases). The sequence was collected from an elderly man with acute or convalescent COVID-19. The CDR3 protein is CASSFLSGEQFF. CDR3 bases: TGTGCCAGCAGTTTTCTTAGCGGTGAGCAGTTCTTC.